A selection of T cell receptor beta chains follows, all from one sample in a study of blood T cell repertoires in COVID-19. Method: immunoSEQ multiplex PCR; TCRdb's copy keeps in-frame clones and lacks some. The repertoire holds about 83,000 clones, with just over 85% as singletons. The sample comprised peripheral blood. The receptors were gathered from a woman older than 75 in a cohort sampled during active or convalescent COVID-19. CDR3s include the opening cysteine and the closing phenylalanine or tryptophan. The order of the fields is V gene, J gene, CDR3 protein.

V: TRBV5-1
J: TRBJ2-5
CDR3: CASSSGLAGGETQYF

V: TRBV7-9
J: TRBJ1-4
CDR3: CASSLDRGNEKLFF

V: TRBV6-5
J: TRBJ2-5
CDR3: CASRVLAAAVETQYF

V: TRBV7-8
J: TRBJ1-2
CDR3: CASSLSSNYGYTF

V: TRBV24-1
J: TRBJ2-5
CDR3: CATSDFWQGKETQYF

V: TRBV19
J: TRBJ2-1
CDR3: CASSFRVISYNEQFF

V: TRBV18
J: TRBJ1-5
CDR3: CASSGQGPLKPQHF

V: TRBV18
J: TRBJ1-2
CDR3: CASSPPVDISYGYTF

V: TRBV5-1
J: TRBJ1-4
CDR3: CASSLADRAGKLFF

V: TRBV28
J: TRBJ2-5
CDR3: CASSLQGASGETQYF

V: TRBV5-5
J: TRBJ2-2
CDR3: CASSLEAGRTGELFF

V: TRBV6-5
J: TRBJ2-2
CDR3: CASSRSRGLAGELFF

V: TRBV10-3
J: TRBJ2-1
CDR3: CAISDTSGSGWPFLFF

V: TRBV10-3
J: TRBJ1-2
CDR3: CATTENYGYTF

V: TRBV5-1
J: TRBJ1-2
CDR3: CASSRQGSDYGYTF

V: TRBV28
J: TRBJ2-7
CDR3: CASSSVGRDSYEQYF

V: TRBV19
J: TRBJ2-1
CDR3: CASSTGLAAINEQFF

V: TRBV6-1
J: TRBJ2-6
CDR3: CASSDQDSGANVLTF

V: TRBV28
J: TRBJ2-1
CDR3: CASRLAGSYNEQFF

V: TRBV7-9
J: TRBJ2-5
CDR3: CASSTRGASGKETQYF

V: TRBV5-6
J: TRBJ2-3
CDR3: CASSPGVASTDTQYF

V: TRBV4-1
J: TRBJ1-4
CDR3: CASSIQGLYDEKLFF

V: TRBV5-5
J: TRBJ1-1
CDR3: CASSLAFRTSGGSNTEAFF

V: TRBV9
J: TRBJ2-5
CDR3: CASSETSGVAGVETQYF

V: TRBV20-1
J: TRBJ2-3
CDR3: CSASLGTEYLEQYF

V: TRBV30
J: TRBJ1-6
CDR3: CAWSVLTDNSPLHF

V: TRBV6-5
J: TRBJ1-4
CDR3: CASSLRGDRDEKLFF

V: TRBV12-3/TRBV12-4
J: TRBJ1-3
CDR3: CASSFYSGNTIYF

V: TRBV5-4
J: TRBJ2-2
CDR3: CASSLGSGVLNTGELFF

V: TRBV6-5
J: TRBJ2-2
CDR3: CASRPGLANTGELFF

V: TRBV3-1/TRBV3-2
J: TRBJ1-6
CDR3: CASSQAHGGSNSPLHF

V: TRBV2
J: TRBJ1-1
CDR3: CASSRDTNTEAFF

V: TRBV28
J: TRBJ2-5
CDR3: CASSFTDRAKTQYF

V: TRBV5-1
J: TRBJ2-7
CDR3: CASSLAGEPYEQYF

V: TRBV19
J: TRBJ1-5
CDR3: CASTQGGFYQPQHF

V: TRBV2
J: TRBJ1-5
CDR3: CASRADRGGNQPQHF